Listed below are T cell receptor beta chains from one sample, sequenced in a study of blood T cell repertoires in COVID-19. Clones were read by immunoSEQ multiplex PCR, and TCRdb kept only the in-frame ones, dropping some. The sample has roughly 59,000 clones; approximately 80% are singletons. The sample consisted of peripheral blood. These receptors all stem from a man older than 75 with acute or convalescent COVID-19. Each CDR3 is given with its conserved first and last residue. A D gene is named only where the DNA matches it firmly. Only part of the rows carry a size: once, few, many, or a class if the clone is expanded.

V	size	D	J	CDR3	DNA
TRBV6-5	.	.	TRBJ2-1	CASTFGQTGSNEQFF	TGTGCCAGTACCTTCGGCCAAACAGGAAGCAATGAGCAGTTCTTC
TRBV5-1	.	.	TRBJ1-2	CASWGDYGYTF	TGCGCCAGCTGGGGAGACTATGGCTACACCTTC
TRBV6-5	.	.	TRBJ1-1	CASTRHRNTEAFF	TGTGCCAGCACTCGACATAGGAACACTGAAGCTTTCTTT
TRBV27	.	.	TRBJ1-1	CASSQPGTIEAFF	TGTGCCAGCAGTCAACCCGGGACTATTGAAGCTTTCTTT
TRBV6-2/TRBV6-3	once	.	TRBJ1-1	CASSTTGLPSYTEAFF	TGTGCCAGCAGCACAACCGGGTTACCGAGCTACACTGAAGCTTTCTTT
TRBV6-6	.	.	TRBJ2-7	CASSRDIPSYEQYF	TGTGCCAGCTCGAGGGACATACCAAGCTACGAGCAGTACTTC
TRBV5-6	.	.	TRBJ2-3	CASSLVANTQYF	TGTGCCAGCAGCTTGGTAGCTAATACGCAGTATTTT
TRBV2	.	TRBD1	TRBJ1-3	CASSPTGGPDTIYF	TGTGCCAGCAGCCCGACAGGGGGCCCGGACACCATATATTTT
TRBV29-1	.	TRBD1	TRBJ2-7	CSVGGTGPYEQYF	TGCAGCGTTGGGGGGACAGGCCCCTACGAGCAGTACTTC
TRBV5-1	few	.	TRBJ2-2	CASNRSPVNTGELFF	TGCGCCAGCAACCGCTCCCCAGTAAACACCGGGGAGCTGTTTTTT
TRBV11-3	.	.	TRBJ2-3	CASSQGRGTDTQYF	TGTGCCAGCAGCCAAGGCAGGGGCACAGATACGCAGTATTTT
TRBV6-5	few	TRBD1	TRBJ2-7	CASSTGASSSYEQYF	TGTGCCAGCAGTACAGGGGCGTCTAGCTCCTACGAGCAGTACTTC
TRBV19	.	TRBD2	TRBJ2-3	CASSIGSGAQDTQYF	TGTGCCAGTAGTATAGGGAGCGGGGCCCAGGATACGCAGTATTTT
TRBV5-1	once	TRBD1	TRBJ1-1	CASSSRRTGGRTEAFF	TGCGCCAGCAGCTCCCGCCGGACAGGGGGCAGGACTGAAGCTTTCTTT
TRBV19	.	TRBD1	TRBJ1-2	CASSVTGWAYGYTF	TGTGCCAGTAGTGTGACAGGGTGGGCGTATGGCTACACCTTC